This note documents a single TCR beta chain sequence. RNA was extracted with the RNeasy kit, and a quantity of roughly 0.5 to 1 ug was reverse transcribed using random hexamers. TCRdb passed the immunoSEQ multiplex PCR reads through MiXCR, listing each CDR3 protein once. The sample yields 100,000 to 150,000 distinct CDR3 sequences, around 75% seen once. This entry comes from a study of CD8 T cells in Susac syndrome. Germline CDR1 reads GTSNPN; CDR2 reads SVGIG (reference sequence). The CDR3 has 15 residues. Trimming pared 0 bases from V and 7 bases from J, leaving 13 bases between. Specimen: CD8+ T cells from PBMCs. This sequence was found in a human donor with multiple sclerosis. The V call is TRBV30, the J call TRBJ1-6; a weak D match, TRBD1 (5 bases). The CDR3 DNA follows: TGTGCCTGGAGTGTAGGGGTCCTGAGGAATTCACCCCTCCACTTT. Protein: CAWSVGVLRNSPLHF. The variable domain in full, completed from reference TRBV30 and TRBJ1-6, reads SQTIHQWPATLVQPVGSPLSLECTVEGTSNPNLYWYRQAAGRGLQLLFYSVGIGQISSEVPQNLSASRPQDRQFILSSKKLLLSDSGFYLCAWSVGVLRNSPLHFGNGTRLTVT.